The sequence of this T cell receptor (beta chain) was determined in a study of shared clonotypes between healthy human individuals. In the study overall: Aged between 18 and 49, the donors were a couple of women and a few men.

CDR3 length equals 15 residues. CDR1 and CDR2 (germline): SGHRS, YFSETQ. The trim removed 4 bases at V and 7 bases at J, leaving 7 bases unmatched. Study-wide findings and caveats: Clonotypes shared by all four donors outscored non-shared clonotypes in generation probability. Researchers found naive subsets generally carried larger estimated richness than memory subsets.

TCRdb's copy holds only in-frame clones and misses some; the assay was immunoSEQ multiplex PCR. The repertoire consists of over a million clones, with 65% to 75% occurring once and the leading ten covering approximately 1.5%. This clone was detected only a few times. Its matching antigen is unknown. The clonotype comes from a man between 18 and 35 years old in good health. Sequenced: memory CD4+ T cells sorted from blood. Sample subset: CD45RA-negative fraction. The V call is TRBV5-1, the J call TRBJ2-4; TRBD2 matches 11 bases. The CDR3 reads CASSTDGTSGNIQYF. The CDR3 DNA sequence: TGCGCCAGCAGCACTGACGGGACTAGCGGCAACATTCAGTACTTC.